Sequencing of this T cell receptor beta chain was carried out in a study of T-cell reconstitution after alpha-beta-depleted transplantation in children. Study results and caveats: One year after transplant, T-cell counts and diversity came mostly from newly produced T cells. Two months or so post-transplant, alpha-beta T cells reportedly derived from several hundred expanded graft clones. Surviving recipient T cells and intrathymic progenitors accounted for some patients' high TCRbeta diversity at day 60.

Library preparation (for TCRbeta) was performed with unique molecular identifiers. TCRdb fed the PCR reads into MiXCR, producing one record per CDR3 protein. Of fewer than 500,000 distinct CDR3 sequences listed, about 45% are singletons. The V and J ends lost 1 base and 0 bases respectively, with 11 bases between them. This CDR3 region has 16 residues. CDR1 and CDR2 (germline): MGHRA, YSYEKL. In this sample, this clonotype turned up a few times. What it binds is unknown. The receptor comes from a girl aged 2 to 9 with aplastic anemia, due to receive a stem cell transplant. This chain links TRBV4-1 with TRBJ2-3, with D perhaps matching TRBD1 or TRBD2 (6 bases each). This material consisted of PBMCs, taken before TCRalphabeta/CD19-depleted stem cell transplant. CDR3 region: CASSQGRGPSTDTQYF. The CDR3, as DNA: TGCGCCAGCAGCCAAGGTCGGGGGCCTAGCACAGATACGCAGTATTTT.